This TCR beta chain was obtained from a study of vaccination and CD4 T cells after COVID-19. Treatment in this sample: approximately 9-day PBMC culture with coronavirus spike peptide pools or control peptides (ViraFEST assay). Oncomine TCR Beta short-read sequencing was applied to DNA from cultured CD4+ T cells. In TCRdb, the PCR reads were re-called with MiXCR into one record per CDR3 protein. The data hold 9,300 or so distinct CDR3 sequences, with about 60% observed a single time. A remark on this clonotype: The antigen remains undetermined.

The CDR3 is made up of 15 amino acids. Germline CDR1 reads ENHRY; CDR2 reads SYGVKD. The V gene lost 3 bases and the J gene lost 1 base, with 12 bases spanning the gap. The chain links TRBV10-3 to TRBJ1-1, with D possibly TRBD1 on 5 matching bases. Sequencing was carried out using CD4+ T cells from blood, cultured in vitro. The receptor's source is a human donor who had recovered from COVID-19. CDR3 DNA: TGTGCCATCAGTGAAACCGGGACGGCGAACACTGAAGCTTTCTTT. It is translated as CAISETGTANTEAFF.